This TCR beta chain emerged from a study of T cell changes during pregnancy in multiple sclerosis (dated by TCRdb to the late 2010s). For the wider study: The study examined how the T cell repertoire changed over the course of pregnancy in women with multiple sclerosis.

Libraries were constructed by the immunoSEQ multiplex PCR assay. Drawn from immuneACCESS, this table holds only the in-frame rearrangements with V and J called that TCRdb kept. Clones are partly lost; checked studies trace under half to an unresolved V gene and leave the rest unexplained. Present in this sample are around 45,000 clones, roughly nine tenths of which were seen just once. The top ten clonotypes cover roughly 0.69% of the sample. This clone was picked up one time. No antigen is known for it. No base-level quality is on record; no much larger clone is a single base apart. Via the germline V gene (reference sequence), CDR1 is SGHAT and CDR2 FQDESV. The cysteine opens and the phenylalanine closes a CDR3 of 13 amino acids. Kept here is only the CDR3 DNA, which spans 39 bases and is read in frame from base 1. V gives up 5 bases and J gives up 14 bases, and the segment between their germline ends measures 20 bases.

This sequence uses TRBV11-1 and TRBJ2-3; the D gene is possibly TRBD1, with 6 bases matching. The input for sequencing was CD4+ T cells from peripheral blood mononuclear cells, taken before pregnancy. The receptor's source is a female donor with multiple sclerosis, enrolled in a pregnancy study. The sequenced DNA is TGTGCCAGCAGCGCGGCTCAGGGGCCGTATCTGTATTTT. Translated, this gives CASSAAQGPYLYF.